This entry lists 25 T cell receptor beta chains sequenced from one sample in a study of blood T cell repertoires in COVID-19 (dated by TCRdb to the early 2020s). Receptor amplification or capture employed the immunoSEQ multiplex PCR assay. TCRdb stores this immuneACCESS table with in-frame sequences only. Part of the clones is absent; in the studies checked, under half of the shortfall reflects unresolved V genes, and no reason is known for the rest. In all, the sample holds more than 250,000 clones, and about 85% of those were seen once. Clones ranked in the top ten supply 5.5% to 7% of the sample. The source material was PBMCs or T cells enriched from blood (not recorded which). The origin of the receptors is a woman between 25 and 40 years old who had recovered from COVID-19.

The chain uses TRBV9 and TRBJ2-3; D is ambiguous. The germline gives CDR1 SGDLS, CDR2 YYNGEE. Trimming removed 0 bases at V and 4 bases at J, with 12 bases between. This CDR3 spans 15 amino acids. CDR3 region: CASSVEVEPPDTQYF. CDR3 in DNA: TGTGCCAGCAGCGTAGAGGTGGAGCCCCCAGATACGCAGTATTTT.

The V gene is TRBV30, the J gene TRBJ1-2; tentatively, D is TRBD1 (6 bases). The CDR3 covers 16 residues. Germline-derived CDR1 and CDR2 are GTSNPN and SVGIG (reference sequence). Trimming shortened V by 2 bases and J by 1 base, and 17 bases separated the two germline ends. The CDR3 DNA follows: TGTGCCTGGAGTCCCCGGACAGCTCAACTTAACTATGGCTACACCTTC. Amino acid sequence: CAWSPRTAQLNYGYTF.

The V call is TRBV10-3, the J call TRBJ2-3, with D possibly being TRBD2 (7 bases). CDR1 and CDR2 from the germline V gene are ENHRY and SYGVKD. The CDR3 is 15 residues long. Between the trimmed V and J ends, which lost 6 bases and 2 bases, there was a span of 15 bases. CDR3 loop: CAIRDTGTTTDTQYF. The CDR3 DNA sequence: TGTGCCATCAGGGATACAGGGACTACCACAGATACGCAGTATTTT.

The rearrangement uses TRBV13 and TRBJ2-1; possible D gene TRBD1, 5 bases. The V and J ends lost 5 bases and 9 bases respectively, with 11 bases between them. Germline loops: CDR1 PRHDT, CDR2 FYEKMQ (reference sequence). The CDR3 is 12 residues long. The chain's CDR3 is CASSRSQGEQFF. As DNA, the CDR3 is TGTGCCAGCAGCCGAAGTCAGGGTGAGCAGTTCTTC.

The J gene is TRBJ1-6, the V gene TRBV27, with 7 bases identical to TRBD1. The ends lost 3 bases at V and 0 bases at J; junction bases unmatched: 5. Per germline, CDR1 MNHEY and CDR2 SMNVEV (reference sequence). The CDR3 is 17 residues long. The CDR3 is CASSFGTASSYNSPLHF. CDR3 nucleotides: TGTGCCAGCAGTTTTGGGACAGCGAGCTCCTATAATTCACCCCTCCACTTT.

This chain uses TRBV30 with TRBJ1-4; D is perhaps TRBD1 (6 bases). The CDR3 extends over 14 amino acids. Germline V gene data show CDR1 as GTSNPN and CDR2 as SVGIG (reference sequence). V was pared by 2 bases and J by 8 bases, with 15 bases between. CDR3 nucleotides: TGTGCCTGGAGTAGGGGGGGCCCCGGCGAAAAACTGTTTTTT. Residues: CAWSRGGPGEKLFF. The whole variable domain, remainder taken from reference TRBV30 and TRBJ1-4, is SQTIHQWPATLVQPVGSPLSLECTVEGTSNPNLYWYRQAAGRGLQLLFYSVGIGQISSEVPQNLSASRPQDRQFILSSKKLLLSDSGFYLCAWSRGGPGEKLFFGSGTQLSVL.

The CDR3 coding sequence is TGTGCCAGCAGTTACTCTGGCAGGGGATACCCCCCTGAAGCTTTCTTT. Protein product: CASSYSGRGYPPEAFF. V gene TRBV6-5 combines with J gene TRBJ1-1, with D possibly TRBD1 on 6 matching bases. The V gene lost 0 bases and the J gene lost 6 bases, with 17 bases spanning the gap. The CDR3 has 16 residues. CDR1 MNHEY and CDR2 SVGAGI come from the germline V gene.

The gene calls are TRBV5-5 and TRBJ1-5; no firm D call. V was clipped by 4 bases and J by 4 bases, with 12 bases between them. The length of the CDR3 is 14 residues. CDR1 is SGHKS, CDR2 YYEKEE, per germline (reference sequence). The CDR3 is CASSPRLTNQPQHF. CDR3 coding DNA: TGTGCCAGCAGCCCTAGGTTAACTAATCAGCCCCAGCATTTT.

In its sample, this clone was seen once. This sequence joins TRBV14 and TRBJ2-7; tentatively, D is TRBD1 (6 bases). Per the germline V gene, CDR1 is SGHDN and CDR2 is FVKESK. This CDR3 is built from 13 residues. V dropped 4 bases and J dropped 2 bases, with 9 bases sitting between them. The CDR3 is CASSLDRTYEQYF. The CDR3 DNA reads as TGTGCCAGCAGCCTGGACAGAACCTACGAGCAGTACTTC.

The chain uses TRBV30 and TRBJ1-1; tentative D call: TRBD1 (5 bases). CDR3 length: 12 amino acids. Trimming removed 5 bases from V and 1 base from J, with 8 bases in between. Germline V lookup: CDR1 GTSNPN, CDR2 SVGIG (reference sequence). CDR3 coding DNA: TGTGCCTGGTGTGACAGGAACACTGAAGCTTTCTTT. The encoded protein is CAWCDRNTEAFF. Full variable domain (rest looked up from reference TRBV30 and TRBJ1-1): SQTIHQWPATLVQPVGSPLSLECTVEGTSNPNLYWYRQAAGRGLQLLFYSVGIGQISSEVPQNLSASRPQDRQFILSSKKLLLSDSGFYLCAWCDRNTEAFFGQGTRLTVV.

The V call is TRBV14, the J call TRBJ1-1, with TRBD1 matching 7 bases. This CDR3 has 14 amino acids. V gave up 4 bases and J gave up 12 bases; unmatched junction bases: 14. CDR1 SGHDN and CDR2 FVKESK come from the germline V gene. In DNA form, the CDR3 reads TGTGCCAGCAGCCCCTCGTACAGGGGACCCGAGACTTTCTTT. It codes for CASSPSYRGPETFF.

The chain uses TRBV6-2 or TRBV6-3 and TRBJ1-2, with 9 bases that match TRBD1. V was clipped by 6 bases and J by 5 bases; unmatched bases: 13. Germline V CDR1 and CDR2: MNHEY, SVGEGT. The CDR3 has 16 residues. CDR3 in DNA: TGTGCCAGCAGCCCAAGGGGACAGGGCCCGTCGTATGGCTACACCTTC. As protein: CASSPRGQGPSYGYTF.

The gene calls are TRBV6-4 and TRBJ2-7; TRBD2 aligns across 8 bases. Germline V gene lookup returns CDR1 MRHNA and CDR2 SNTAGT. The V gene end was trimmed by 9 bases and the J gene end by 4 bases; junction bases not matched to a gene: 5. This CDR3 contains 12 residues. The DNA of the CDR3 is TGTGCCAGGGACGGGGGGGGATACGAGCAGTACTTC. Its translation is CARDGGGYEQYF.

Here the CDR3 DNA reads TGTGCCAGCAGCTCTGGGGCGGGGGGCCGCCTTGAGCAGTACTTC. This translates into CASSSGAGGRLEQYF. V and J are TRBV7-9 and TRBJ2-7, with TRBD2 matching over 8 bases. The germline V gene has CDR1 SEHNR and CDR2 FQNEAQ (reference sequence). This CDR3 spans 15 amino acids. V lost 4 bases, J lost 7 bases, and 12 bases stayed unmatched.

The chain combines TRBV6-5 with TRBJ1-4, with 10 bases matching TRBD1. With 11 bases clipped from V and 7 bases from J, the junction kept 7 bases outside the gene matches. The CDR3 length is 13 residues. The germline V gene encodes CDR1 MNHEY and CDR2 SVGAGI. The CDR3 sequence: CAVRQGASEKLFF. CDR3 in DNA: TGTGCCGTAAGACAGGGGGCCTCTGAAAAACTGTTTTTT.

At least ten counts were recorded for this clone. The rearrangement uses TRBV6-2 or TRBV6-3 and TRBJ2-5; 9 bases match TRBD1. Germline V CDR1 and CDR2: MNHEY, SVGEGT. This CDR3 is built from 15 residues. Trimming took 2 bases from V and 5 from J; bases not matched to a gene: 6. The CDR3 DNA follows: TGTGCCAGCAGTTACCCGGGACAGGGAGCGGAGACCCAGTACTTC. Amino acids: CASSYPGQGAETQYF.

The chain couples TRBV11-2 to TRBJ1-2; 8 nucleotides line up with TRBD1. The CDR3 extends over 16 amino acids. The V segment lost 5 bases and the J segment 6 bases; nucleotides outside the gene matches: 14. Germline CDR1 reads SGHAT; CDR2 reads FQNNGV. CDR3 residues: CASSKTGRGRFNGYTF. The CDR3 DNA reads as TGTGCCAGCAGCAAGACAGGCAGGGGGCGCTTCAATGGCTACACCTTC.

This clone was seen more than once but under ten times. The chain joins TRBV19 to TRBJ1-6; D is undetermined. Germline loops: CDR1 LNHDA, CDR2 SQIVND (reference sequence). The CDR3 is 14 amino acids. Trimming took 7 bases from V and 6 from J, leaving 13 bases between them. Here the CDR3 reads CASTQDKSNSPLHF. The DNA for the CDR3 is TGTGCCAGTACCCAGGATAAATCTAATTCACCCCTCCACTTT.

V and J are TRBV5-1 and TRBJ1-1; D is unclear. There are 15 residues in the CDR3. V lost 0 bases and J lost 4, with 13 bases in between. Per the germline V gene, CDR1 is SGHRS and CDR2 is YFSETQ. The chain's CDR3 is CASSLGGGPRTEAFF. As DNA, the CDR3 is TGCGCCAGCAGCTTGGGCGGCGGGCCGCGCACTGAAGCTTTCTTT.

This rearrangement joins TRBV27 to TRBJ2-3; 10 bases map to TRBD2. The V and J ends lost 7 bases and 0 bases, in that order; junction bases with no gene match: 4. The germline V gene has CDR1 MNHEY and CDR2 SMNVEV (reference sequence). The CDR3 is 15 residues long. CDR3 amino acids: CASKWTSGSTDTQYF. DNA of the CDR3: TGTGCCAGCAAGTGGACTAGCGGAAGCACAGATACGCAGTATTTT.

This chain uses TRBV27 with TRBJ2-5, with D perhaps matching TRBD1 (5 bases). The V gene lost 2 bases and the J gene lost 5 bases, with 9 bases spanning the gap. This CDR3 is built from 13 residues. Germline V gene lookup returns CDR1 MNHEY and CDR2 SMNVEV (reference sequence). CDR3: CASSLQGEETQYF. CDR3 DNA: TGTGCCAGCAGTTTACAGGGTGAGGAGACCCAGTACTTC.

V usage is TRBV18 and J usage is TRBJ1-1; D is uncertain. CDR3 length equals 15 residues. With 3 bases removed from V and 6 bases from J, the gap between germline ends came to 17 bases. Germline V gives CDR1 KGHSH, CDR2 LQKENI. The DNA for the CDR3 is TGTGCCAGCTCACCGAAGACTCCGGCTAGCTCTGAAGCTTTCTTT. Protein sequence: CASSPKTPASSEAFF.

This clone was detected once. The chain uses TRBV5-5 and TRBJ2-2; perhaps TRBD2 as D (6 bases). The CDR3 is 15 amino acids. CDR1 is SGHKS, CDR2 YYEKEE, per germline (reference sequence). V was clipped by 2 bases and J by 5 bases, with 13 bases between them. The CDR3 is CASSLLGRGTGELFF. For the CDR3, the DNA is TGTGCCAGCAGCTTACTCGGACGGGGGACCGGGGAGCTGTTTTTT.

The chain links TRBV19 to TRBJ2-5; 9 nucleotides match TRBD2. V lost 5 bases to trimming and J lost 2 bases; unmatched junction nucleotides: 9. This CDR3 region has 16 residues. Germline lookup yields CDR1 LNHDA and CDR2 SQIVND (reference sequence). The DNA of the CDR3 is TGTGCCAGTAGTGTTAGCGGGGGCCCATCACAAGAGACCCAGTACTTC. This codes for CASSVSGGPSQETQYF.

CDR3 amino acids: CASSQDGLRGYTF. The CDR3 DNA reads as TGTGCCAGCAGCCAAGATGGACTAAGGGGCTACACCTTC. The chain couples TRBV3-1 (or the pseudogene TRBV3-2) to TRBJ1-2; D is uncertain. Per the germline V gene, CDR1 is LGHDT and CDR2 is YNNKEL (reference sequence). With 0 bases removed from V and 8 bases from J, the gap between germline ends came to 10 bases. This CDR3 contains 13 residues.